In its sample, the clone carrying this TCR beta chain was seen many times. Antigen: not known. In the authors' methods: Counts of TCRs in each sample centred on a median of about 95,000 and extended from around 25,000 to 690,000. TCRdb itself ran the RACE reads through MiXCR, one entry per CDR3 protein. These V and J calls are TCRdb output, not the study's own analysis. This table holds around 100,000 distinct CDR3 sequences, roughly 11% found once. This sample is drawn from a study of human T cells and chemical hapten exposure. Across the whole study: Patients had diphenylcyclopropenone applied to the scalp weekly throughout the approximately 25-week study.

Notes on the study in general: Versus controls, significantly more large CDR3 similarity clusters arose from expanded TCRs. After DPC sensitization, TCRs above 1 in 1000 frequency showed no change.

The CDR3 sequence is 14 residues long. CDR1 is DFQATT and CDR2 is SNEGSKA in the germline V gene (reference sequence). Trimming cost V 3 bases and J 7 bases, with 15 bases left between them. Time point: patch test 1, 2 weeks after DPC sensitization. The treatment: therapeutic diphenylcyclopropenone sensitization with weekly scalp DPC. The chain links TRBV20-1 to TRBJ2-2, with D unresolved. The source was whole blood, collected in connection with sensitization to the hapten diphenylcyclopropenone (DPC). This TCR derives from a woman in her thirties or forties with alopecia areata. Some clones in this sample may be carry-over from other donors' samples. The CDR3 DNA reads TGCAGTGCTAGCAGGCGATCGGGTGGCGGGGAGCTGTTTTTT. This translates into CSASRRSGGGELFF.